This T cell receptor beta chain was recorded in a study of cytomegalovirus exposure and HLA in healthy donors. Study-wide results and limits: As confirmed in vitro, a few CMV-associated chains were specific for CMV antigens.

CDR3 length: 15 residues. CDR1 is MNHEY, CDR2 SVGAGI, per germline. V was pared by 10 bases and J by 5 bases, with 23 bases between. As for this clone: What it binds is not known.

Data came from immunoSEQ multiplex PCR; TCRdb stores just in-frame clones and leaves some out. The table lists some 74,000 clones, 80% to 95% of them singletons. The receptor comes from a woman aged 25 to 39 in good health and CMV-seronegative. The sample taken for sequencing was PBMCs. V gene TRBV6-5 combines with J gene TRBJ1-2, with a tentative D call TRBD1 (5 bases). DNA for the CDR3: TGTGCCACCAGGAGGGGAGGGGAGTTCGGGTATGGCTACACCTTC. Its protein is CATRRGGEFGYGYTF.